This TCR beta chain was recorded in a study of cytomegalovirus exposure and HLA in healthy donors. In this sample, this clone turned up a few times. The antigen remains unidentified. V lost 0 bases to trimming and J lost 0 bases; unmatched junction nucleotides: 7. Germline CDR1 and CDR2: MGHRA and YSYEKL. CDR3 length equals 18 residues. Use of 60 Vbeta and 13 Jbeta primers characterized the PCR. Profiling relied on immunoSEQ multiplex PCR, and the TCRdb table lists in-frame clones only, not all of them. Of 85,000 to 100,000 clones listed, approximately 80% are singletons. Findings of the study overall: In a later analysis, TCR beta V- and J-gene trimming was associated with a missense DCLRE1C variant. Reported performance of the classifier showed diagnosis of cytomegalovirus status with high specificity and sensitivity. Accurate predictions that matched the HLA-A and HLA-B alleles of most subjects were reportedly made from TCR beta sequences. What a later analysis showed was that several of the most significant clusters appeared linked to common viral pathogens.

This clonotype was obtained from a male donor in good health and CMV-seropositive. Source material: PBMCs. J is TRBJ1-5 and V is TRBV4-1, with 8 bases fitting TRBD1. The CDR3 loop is CASSQDPGQVLSNQPQHF. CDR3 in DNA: TGCGCCAGCAGCCAAGATCCGGGACAGGTGCTTAGCAATCAGCCCCAGCATTTT.